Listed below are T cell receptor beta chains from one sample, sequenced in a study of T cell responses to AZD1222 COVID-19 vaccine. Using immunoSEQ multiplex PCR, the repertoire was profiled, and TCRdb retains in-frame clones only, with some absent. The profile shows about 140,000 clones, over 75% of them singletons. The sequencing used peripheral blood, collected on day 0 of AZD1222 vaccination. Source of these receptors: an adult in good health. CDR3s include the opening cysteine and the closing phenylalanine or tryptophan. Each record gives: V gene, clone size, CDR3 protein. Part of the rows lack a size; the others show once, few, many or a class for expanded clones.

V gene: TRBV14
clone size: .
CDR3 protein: CASSQGAFFTDTQYF

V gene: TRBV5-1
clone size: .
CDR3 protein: CASSLAGTSGYEQYF

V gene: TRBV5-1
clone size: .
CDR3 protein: CASSLERPRETQYF

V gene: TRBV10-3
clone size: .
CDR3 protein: CAISIDRGEPLHF

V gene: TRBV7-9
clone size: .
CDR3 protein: CASGGVDLNYGYTF

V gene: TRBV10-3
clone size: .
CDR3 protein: CAIRGWTGASGNTIYF

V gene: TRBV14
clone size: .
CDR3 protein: CASSQEGSGRASPLHF

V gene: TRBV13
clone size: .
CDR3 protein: CASSGFPSFGVFVTEAFF

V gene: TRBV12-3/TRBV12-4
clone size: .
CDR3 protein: CASSLVGHYGYTF

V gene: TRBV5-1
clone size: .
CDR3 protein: CASSSGQGETQYF

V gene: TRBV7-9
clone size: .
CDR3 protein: CASSLGPQGEKLFF

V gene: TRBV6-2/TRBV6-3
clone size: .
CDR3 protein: CASSSGDSTDTQYF

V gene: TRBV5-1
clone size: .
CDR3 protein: CASSYSTGGKETQYF

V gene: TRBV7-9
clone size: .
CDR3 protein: CASSLVDRGTEAFF

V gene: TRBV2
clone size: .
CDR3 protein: CASRPGQGAYEQYF

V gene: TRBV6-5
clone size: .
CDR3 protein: CASSPSGGGQPQHF

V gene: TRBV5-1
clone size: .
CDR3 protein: CASSLEDRLIHEKLFF

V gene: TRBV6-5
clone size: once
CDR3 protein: CASTGGASQPQHF

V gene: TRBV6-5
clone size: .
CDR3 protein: CASRPGTGGTEAFF

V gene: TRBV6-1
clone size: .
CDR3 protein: CASSEFSRGFYTEAFF

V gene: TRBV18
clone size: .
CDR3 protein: CASSLGGKNTEAFF

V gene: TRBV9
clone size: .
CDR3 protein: CASSVEGKETQYF

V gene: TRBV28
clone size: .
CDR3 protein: CASSLISGNTGELFF

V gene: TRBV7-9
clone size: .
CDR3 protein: CASSQGGTEAFF

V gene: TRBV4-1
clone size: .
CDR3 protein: CASRPRGRGENRGGNTIYF

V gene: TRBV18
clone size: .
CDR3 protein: CASSSGLARYNEQFF

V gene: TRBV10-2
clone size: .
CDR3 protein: CASSAGGWWTSYNEQFF

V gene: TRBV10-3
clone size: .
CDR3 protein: CAVRARRYQETQYF

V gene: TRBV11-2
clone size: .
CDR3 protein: CASSLGHASWGSNEQFF

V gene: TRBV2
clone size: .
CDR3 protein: CASRVGVPYGYTF

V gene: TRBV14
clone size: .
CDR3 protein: CASSQRIGEKLFF

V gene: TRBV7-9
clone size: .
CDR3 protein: CASSFSQSQKGYTF

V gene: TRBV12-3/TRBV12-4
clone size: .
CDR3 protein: CASSLGRGTLHF

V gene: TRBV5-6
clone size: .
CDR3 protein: CASSYAGTANTGELFF

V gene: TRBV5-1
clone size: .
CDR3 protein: CASSLGAGTGGKAETQYF

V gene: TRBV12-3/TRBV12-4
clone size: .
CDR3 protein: CASRKLAEQFF

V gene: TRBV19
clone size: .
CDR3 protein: CASWPRALSNQPQHF

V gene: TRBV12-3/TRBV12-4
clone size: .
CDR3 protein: CASSLPGDEKLFF

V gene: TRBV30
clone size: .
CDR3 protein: CAWRRVHEQFF

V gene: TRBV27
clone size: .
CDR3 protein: CASSLAGGSYNEQFF

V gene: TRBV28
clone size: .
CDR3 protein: CASSPLGSANTGELFF

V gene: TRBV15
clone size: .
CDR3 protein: CATSRGQGNEKLFF

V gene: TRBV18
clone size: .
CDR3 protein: CASSQTGYNVRAFF

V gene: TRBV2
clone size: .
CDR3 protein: CASRYSVEYGYTF

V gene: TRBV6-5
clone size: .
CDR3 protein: CASSYAAKQMNTEAFF

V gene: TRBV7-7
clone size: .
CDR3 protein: CASSLAKGTPLHF

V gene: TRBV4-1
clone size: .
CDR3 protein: CASRSVVPGSKGNEQFF

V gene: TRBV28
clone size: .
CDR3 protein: CASRGTGGNTEAFF

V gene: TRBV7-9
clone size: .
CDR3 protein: CASSLGGGVAGYTF

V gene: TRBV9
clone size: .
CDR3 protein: CASSVDVNTEAFF

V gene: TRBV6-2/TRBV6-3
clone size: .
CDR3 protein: CASSPTGGAPTYNEQFF

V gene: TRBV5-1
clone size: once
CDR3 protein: CASSFQGFHEQYF

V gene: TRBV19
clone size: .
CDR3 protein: CASSMDRGRNTRYGYTF

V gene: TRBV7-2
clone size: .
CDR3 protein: CASSLELRDTQYF